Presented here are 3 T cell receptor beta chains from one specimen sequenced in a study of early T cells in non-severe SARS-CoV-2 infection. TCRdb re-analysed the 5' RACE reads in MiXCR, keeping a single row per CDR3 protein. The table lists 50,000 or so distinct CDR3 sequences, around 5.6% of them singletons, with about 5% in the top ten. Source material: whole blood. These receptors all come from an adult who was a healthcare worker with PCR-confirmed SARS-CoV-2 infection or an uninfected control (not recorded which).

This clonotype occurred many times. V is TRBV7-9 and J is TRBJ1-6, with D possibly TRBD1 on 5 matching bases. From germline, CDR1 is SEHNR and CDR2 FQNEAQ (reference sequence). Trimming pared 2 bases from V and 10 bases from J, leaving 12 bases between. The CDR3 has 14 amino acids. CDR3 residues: CASSLQGKRSPLHF. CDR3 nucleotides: TGTGCCAGCAGCTTACAGGGAAAACGCTCACCCCTCCACTTT.

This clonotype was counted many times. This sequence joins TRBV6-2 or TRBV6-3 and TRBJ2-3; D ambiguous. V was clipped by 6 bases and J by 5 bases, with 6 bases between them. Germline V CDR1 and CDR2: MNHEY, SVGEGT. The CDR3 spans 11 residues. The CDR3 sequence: CASSLVDTQYF. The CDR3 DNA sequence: TGTGCCAGCAGCCTTGTAGATACGCAGTATTTT.

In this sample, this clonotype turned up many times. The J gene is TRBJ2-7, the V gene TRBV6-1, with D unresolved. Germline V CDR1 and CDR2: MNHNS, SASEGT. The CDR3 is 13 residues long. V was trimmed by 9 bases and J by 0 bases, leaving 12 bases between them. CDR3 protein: CASVKRFSYEQYF. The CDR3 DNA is TGTGCCAGTGTGAAACGGTTCTCCTACGAGCAGTACTTC.